This T cell receptor beta chain was found in a study of blood T cell repertoires in COVID-19. Clones were sequenced by immunoSEQ multiplex PCR, and TCRdb holds only the in-frame ones, with some missing. The sample gives about 180,000 clones, approximately 80% of which show up once; around 7% is in the top ten. CDR3 size: 15 residues. Germline CDR1 and CDR2: MGHDK and SYGVNS. V lost 4 bases, J lost 4 bases, and 4 bases stayed unmatched. This sequence was found in a woman aged 40 to 50 with COVID-19, enrolled during active disease. The sequencing input was peripheral blood. The gene calls are TRBV25-1 and TRBJ1-4, with 9 bases lining up with TRBD1. DNA of the CDR3: TGTGCCAGCAGTGCCCAGACAGGGGGTAATGAAAAACTGTTTTTT. Protein: CASSAQTGGNEKLFF.